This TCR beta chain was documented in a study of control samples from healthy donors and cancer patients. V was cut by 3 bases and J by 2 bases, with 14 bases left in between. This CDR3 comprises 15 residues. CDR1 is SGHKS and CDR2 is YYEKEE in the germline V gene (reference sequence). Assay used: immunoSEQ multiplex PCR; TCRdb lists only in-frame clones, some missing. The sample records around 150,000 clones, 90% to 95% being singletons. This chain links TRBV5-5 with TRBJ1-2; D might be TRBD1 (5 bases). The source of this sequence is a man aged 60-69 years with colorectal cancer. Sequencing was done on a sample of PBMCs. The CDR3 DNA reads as TGTGCCAGCAGCTCGGAGCCGGGACGGAACTATGGCTACACCTTC. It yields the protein CASSSEPGRNYGYTF.